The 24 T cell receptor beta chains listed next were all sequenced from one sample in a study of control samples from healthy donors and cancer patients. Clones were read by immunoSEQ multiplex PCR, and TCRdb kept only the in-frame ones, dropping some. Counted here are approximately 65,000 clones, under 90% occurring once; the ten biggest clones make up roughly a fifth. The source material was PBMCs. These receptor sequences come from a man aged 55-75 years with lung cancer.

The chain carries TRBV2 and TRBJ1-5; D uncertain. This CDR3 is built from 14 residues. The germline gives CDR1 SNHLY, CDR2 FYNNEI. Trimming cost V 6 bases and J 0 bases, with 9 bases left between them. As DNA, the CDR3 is TGTGCCAGCAGCGACTATATTAGCAATCAGCCCCAGCATTTT. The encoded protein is CASSDYISNQPQHF. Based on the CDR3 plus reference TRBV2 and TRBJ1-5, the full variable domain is EPEVTQTPSHQVTQMGQEVILRCVPISNHLYFYWYRQILGQKVEFLVSFYNNEISEKSEIFDDQFSVERPDGSNFTLKIRSTKLEDSAMYFCASSDYISNQPQHFGDGTRLSIL.

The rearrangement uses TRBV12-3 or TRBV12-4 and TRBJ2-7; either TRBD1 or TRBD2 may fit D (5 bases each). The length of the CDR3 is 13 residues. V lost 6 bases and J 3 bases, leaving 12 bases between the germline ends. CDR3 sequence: CASSRDERYEQYF. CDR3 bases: TGTGCCAGCAGCCGGGACGAACGCTACGAGCAGTACTTC.

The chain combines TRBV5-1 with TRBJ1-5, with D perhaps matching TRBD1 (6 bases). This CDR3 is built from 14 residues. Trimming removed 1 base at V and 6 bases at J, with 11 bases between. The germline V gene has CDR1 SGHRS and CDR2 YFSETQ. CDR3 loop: CASSLRGAGQPQHF. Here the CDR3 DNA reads TGCGCCAGCAGCTTGCGGGGGGCAGGTCAGCCCCAGCATTTT.

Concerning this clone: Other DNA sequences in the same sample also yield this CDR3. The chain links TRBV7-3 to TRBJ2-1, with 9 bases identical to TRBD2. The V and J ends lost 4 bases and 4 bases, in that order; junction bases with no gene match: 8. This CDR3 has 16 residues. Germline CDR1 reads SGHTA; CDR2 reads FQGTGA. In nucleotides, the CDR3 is TGTGCCAGCAGCTCTCGCTTAGCGGGGGAGTACAATGAGCAGTTCTTC. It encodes CASSSRLAGEYNEQFF. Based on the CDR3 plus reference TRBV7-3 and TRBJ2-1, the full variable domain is GAGVSQTPSNKVTEKGKYVELRCDPISGHTALYWYRQSLGQGPEFLIYFQGTGAADDSGLPNDRFFAVRPEGSVSTLKIQRTERGDSAVYLCASSSRLAGEYNEQFFGPGTRLTVL.

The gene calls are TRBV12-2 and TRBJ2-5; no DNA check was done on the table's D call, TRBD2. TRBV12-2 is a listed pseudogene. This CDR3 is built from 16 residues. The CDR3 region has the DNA TGTGCAAGTCGCCGGACTAGCGGGGGAGTCCAAGAGACCCAGTACTTC. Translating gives CASRRTSGGVQETQYF.

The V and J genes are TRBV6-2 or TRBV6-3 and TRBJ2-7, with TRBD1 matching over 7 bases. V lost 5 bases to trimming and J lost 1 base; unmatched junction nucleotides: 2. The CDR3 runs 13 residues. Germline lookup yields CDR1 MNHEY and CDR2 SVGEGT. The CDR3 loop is CASSGTASYEQYF. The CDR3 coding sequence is TGTGCCAGCAGTGGGACAGCTTCCTACGAGCAGTACTTC.

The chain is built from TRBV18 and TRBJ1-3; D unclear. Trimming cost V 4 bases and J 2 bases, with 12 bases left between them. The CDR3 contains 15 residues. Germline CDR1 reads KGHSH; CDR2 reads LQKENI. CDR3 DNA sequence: TGTGCCAGCTCACTGCAGGCCGGGACTGGAAACACCATATATTTT. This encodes CASSLQAGTGNTIYF.

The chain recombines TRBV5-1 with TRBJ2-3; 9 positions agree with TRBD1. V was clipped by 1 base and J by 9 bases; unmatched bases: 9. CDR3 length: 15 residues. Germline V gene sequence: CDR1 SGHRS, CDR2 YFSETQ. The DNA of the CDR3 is TGCGCCAGCAGCTTGCGAACAGGGGGCCAGGGGACGCAGTATTTT. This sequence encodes CASSLRTGGQGTQYF.

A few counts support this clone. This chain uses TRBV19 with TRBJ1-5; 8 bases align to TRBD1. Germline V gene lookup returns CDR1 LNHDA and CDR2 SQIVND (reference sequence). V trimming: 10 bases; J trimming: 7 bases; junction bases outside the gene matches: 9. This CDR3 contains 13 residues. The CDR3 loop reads CATQGQGGQPQHF. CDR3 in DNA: TGTGCCACGCAAGGACAGGGAGGGCAGCCCCAGCATTTT.

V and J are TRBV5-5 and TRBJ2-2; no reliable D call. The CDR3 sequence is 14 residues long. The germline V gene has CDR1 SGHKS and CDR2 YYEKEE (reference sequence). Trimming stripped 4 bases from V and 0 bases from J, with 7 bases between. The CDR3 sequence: CASSQTSNTGELFF. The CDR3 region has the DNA TGTGCCAGCAGCCAGACATCGAACACCGGGGAGCTGTTTTTT.

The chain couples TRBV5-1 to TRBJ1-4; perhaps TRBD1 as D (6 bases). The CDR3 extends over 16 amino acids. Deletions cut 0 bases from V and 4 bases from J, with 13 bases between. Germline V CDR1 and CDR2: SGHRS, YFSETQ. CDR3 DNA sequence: TGCGCCAGCAGCTTGGGACCGGGAGGGGGTAATGAAAAACTGTTTTTT. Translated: CASSLGPGGGNEKLFF.

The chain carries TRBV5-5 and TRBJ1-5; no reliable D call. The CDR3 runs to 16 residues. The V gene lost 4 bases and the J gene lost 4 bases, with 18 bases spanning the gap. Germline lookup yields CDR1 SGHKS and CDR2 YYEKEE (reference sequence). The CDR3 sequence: CASSVRAGGPNQPQHF. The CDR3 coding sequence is TGTGCCAGCAGCGTGAGGGCGGGAGGTCCGAATCAGCCCCAGCATTTT.

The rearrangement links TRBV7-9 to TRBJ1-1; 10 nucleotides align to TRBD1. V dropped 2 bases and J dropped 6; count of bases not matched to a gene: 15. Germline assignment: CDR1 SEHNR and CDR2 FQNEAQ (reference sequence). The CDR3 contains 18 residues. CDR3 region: CASSLMHQTGGKIAEAFF. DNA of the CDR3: TGTGCCAGCAGCTTAATGCATCAGACAGGGGGCAAAATTGCTGAAGCTTTCTTT.

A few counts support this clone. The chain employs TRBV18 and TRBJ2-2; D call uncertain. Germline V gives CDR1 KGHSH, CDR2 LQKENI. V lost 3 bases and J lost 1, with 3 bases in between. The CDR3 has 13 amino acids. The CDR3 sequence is CASSPMNTGELFF. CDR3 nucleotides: TGTGCCAGCTCACCGATGAACACCGGGGAGCTGTTTTTT. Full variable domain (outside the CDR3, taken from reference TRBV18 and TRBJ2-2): NAGVMQNPRHLVRRRGQEARLRCSPMKGHSHVYWYRQLPEEGLKFMVYLQKENIIDESGMPKERFSAEFPKEGPSILRIQQVVRGDSAAYFCASSPMNTGELFFGEGSRLTVL.

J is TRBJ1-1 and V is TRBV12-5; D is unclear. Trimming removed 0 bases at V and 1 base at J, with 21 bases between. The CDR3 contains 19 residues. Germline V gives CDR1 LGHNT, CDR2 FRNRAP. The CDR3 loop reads CASGLVDDGTLAGNTEAFF. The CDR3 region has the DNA TGTGCTAGTGGTTTGGTAGATGATGGAACCTTGGCGGGGAACACTGAAGCTTTCTTT.

The CDR3 protein is CASSPPGGRTEAFF. CDR3 coding DNA: TGTGCCAGCAGCCCCCCAGGGGGCAGGACTGAAGCTTTCTTT. The chain combines TRBV3-1 (or the pseudogene TRBV3-2) with TRBJ1-1; 8 positions match TRBD1. With 4 bases clipped from V and 5 bases from J, the junction kept 6 bases outside the gene matches. The V gene's germline CDR1 is LGHDT and CDR2 YNNKEL (reference sequence). This CDR3 spans 14 amino acids.

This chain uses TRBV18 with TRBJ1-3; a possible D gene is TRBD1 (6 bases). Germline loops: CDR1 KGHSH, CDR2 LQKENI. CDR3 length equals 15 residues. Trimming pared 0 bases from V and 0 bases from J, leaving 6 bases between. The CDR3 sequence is CASSPPGGSGNTIYF. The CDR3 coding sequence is TGTGCCAGCTCACCACCAGGGGGCTCTGGAAACACCATATATTTT.

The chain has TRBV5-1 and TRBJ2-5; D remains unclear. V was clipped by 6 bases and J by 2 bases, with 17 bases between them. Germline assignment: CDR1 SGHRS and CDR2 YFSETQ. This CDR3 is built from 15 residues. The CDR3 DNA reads TGCGCCAGCACCCTTTCATGGGCGGTTCAAGAGACCCAGTACTTC. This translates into CASTLSWAVQETQYF.

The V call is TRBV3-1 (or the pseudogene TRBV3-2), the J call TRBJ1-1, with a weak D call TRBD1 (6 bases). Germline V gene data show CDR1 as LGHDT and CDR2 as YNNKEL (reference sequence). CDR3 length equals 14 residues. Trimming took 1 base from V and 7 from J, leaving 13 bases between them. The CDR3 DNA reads TGTGCCAGCAGCCAAGTTCCAGGGGCGGGTGAAGCTTTCTTT. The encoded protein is CASSQVPGAGEAFF.

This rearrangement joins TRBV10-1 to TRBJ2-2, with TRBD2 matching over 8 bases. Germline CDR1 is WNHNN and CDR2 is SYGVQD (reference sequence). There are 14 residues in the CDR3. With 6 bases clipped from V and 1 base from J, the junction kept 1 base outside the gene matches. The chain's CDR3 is CASRGTRNTGELFF. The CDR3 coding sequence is TGCGCCAGCAGGGGGACTAGGAACACCGGGGAGCTGTTTTTT.

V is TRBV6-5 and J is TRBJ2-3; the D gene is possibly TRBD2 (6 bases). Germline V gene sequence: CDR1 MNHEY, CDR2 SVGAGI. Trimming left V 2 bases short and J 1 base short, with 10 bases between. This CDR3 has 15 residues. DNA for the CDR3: TGTGCCAGCAGTTACGCGGGACTCCGCACAGATACGCAGTATTTT. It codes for CASSYAGLRTDTQYF.

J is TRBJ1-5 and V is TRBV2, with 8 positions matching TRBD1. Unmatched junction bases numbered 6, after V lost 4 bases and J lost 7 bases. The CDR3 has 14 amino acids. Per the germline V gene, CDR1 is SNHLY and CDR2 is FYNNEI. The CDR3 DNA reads TGTGCCAGCAGTGGAGAGACAGGGGAGCAGCCCCAGCATTTT. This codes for CASSGETGEQPQHF.

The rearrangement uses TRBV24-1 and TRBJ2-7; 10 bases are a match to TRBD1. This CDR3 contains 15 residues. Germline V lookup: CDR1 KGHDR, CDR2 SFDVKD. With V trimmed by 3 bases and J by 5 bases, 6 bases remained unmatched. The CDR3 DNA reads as TGTGCCACCAGTGATGCCGGGACAGGGGACCACGAGCAGTACTTC. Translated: CATSDAGTGDHEQYF.

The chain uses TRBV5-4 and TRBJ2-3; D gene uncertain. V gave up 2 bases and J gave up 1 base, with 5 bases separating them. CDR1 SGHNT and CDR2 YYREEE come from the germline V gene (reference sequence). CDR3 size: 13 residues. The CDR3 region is CASSLDGTDTQYF. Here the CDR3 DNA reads TGTGCCAGCAGCTTAGACGGCACAGATACGCAGTATTTT.